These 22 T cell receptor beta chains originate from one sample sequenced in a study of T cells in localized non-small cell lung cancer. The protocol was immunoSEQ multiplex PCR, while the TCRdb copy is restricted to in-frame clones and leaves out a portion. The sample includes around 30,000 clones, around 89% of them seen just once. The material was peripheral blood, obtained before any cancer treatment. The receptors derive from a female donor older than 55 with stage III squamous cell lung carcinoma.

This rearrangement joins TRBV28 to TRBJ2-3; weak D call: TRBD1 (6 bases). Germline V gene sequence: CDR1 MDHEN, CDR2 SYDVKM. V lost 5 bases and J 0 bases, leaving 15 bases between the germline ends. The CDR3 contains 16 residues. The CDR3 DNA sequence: TGTGCCAGCAGTCCCCTAGGGACATTAAGCACAGATACGCAGTATTTT. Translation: CASSPLGTLSTDTQYF. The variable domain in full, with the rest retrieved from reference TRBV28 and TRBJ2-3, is DVKVTQSSRYLVKRTGEKVFLECVQDMDHENMFWYRQDPGLGLRLIYFSYDVKMKEKGDIPEGYSVSREKKERFSLILESASTNQTSMYLCASSPLGTLSTDTQYFGPGTRLTVL.

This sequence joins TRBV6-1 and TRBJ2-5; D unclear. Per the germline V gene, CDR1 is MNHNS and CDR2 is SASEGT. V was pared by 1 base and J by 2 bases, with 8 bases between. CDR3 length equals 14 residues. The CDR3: CASSEGTEQETQYF. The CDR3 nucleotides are TGTGCCAGCAGTGAAGGGACGGAACAAGAGACCCAGTACTTC.

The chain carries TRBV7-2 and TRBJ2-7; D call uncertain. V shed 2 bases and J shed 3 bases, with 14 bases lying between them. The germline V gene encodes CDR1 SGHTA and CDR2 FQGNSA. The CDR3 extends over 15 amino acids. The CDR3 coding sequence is TGTGCCAGCAGCTTACAATCCGTGGTCGGCTACGAGCAGTACTTC. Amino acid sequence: CASSLQSVVGYEQYF.

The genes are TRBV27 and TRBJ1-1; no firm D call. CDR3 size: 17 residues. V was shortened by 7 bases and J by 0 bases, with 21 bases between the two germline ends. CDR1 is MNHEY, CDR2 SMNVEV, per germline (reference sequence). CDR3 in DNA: TGTGCCAGCATAGCCGAACCGATATATTTCTTGAACACTGAAGCTTTCTTT. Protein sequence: CASIAEPIYFLNTEAFF.

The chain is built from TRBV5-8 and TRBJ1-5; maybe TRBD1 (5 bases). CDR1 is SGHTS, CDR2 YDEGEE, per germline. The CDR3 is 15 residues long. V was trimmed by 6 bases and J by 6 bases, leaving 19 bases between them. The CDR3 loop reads CASTPGGGVGQPQHF. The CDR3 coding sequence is TGTGCCAGCACCCCCGGTGGGGGAGTGGGTCAGCCCCAGCATTTT.

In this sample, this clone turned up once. The CDR3 nucleotides read TGTGCCAGCTCACCAGAGGGTAGTCAGCCCCAGCATTTT. As protein: CASSPEGSQPQHF. The chain uses TRBV18 and TRBJ1-5; no clear D. Trimming took 2 bases from V and 6 from J, leaving 8 bases between them. The CDR3 runs 13 residues. CDR1 KGHSH and CDR2 LQKENI come from the germline V gene.

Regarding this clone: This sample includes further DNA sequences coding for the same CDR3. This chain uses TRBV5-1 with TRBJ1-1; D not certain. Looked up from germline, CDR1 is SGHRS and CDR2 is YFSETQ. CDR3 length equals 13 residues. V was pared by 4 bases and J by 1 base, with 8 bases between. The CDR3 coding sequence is TGCGCCAGCAGCCTTACGGGGAACACTGAAGCTTTCTTT. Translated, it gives CASSLTGNTEAFF.

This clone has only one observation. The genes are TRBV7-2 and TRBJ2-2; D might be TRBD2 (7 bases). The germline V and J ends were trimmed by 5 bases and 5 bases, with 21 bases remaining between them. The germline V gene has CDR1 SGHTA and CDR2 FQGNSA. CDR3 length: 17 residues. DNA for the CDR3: TGTGCCAGCAGCCGAGGGGGGAGGGGCGCGGGGACCGGGGAGCTGTTTTTT. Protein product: CASSRGGRGAGTGELFF.

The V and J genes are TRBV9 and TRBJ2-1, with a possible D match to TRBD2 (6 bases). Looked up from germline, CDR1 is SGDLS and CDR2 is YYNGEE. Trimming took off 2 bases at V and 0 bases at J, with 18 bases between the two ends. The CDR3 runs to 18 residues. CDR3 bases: TGTGCCAGCAGCGTCCGAGGAGGGTCCAAGGGCTCCTACAATGAGCAGTTCTTC. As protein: CASSVRGGSKGSYNEQFF.

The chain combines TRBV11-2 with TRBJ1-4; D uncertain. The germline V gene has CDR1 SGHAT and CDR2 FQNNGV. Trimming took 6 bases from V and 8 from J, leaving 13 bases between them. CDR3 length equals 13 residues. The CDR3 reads CASSRREGEKLFF. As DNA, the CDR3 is TGTGCCAGCAGTCGAAGAGAGGGCGAAAAACTGTTTTTT.

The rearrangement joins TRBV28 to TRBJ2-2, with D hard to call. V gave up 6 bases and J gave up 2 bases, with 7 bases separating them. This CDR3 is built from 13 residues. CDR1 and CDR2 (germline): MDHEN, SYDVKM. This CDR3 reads CASRNSNTGELFF. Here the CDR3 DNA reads TGTGCCAGCAGAAACAGCAACACCGGGGAGCTGTTTTTT.

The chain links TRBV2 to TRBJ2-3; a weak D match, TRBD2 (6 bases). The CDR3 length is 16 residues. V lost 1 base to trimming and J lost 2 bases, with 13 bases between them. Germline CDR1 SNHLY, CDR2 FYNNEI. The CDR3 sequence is CASSEEGAGPTDTQYF. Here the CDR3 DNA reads TGTGCCAGCAGTGAAGAGGGTGCGGGGCCCACAGATACGCAGTATTTT.

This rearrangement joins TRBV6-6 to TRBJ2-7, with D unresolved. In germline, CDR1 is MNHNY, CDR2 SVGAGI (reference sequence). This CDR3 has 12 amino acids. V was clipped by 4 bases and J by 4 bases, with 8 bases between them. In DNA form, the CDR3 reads TGTGCCAGCAGTTCCGGAAGATACGAGCAGTACTTC. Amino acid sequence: CASSSGRYEQYF.

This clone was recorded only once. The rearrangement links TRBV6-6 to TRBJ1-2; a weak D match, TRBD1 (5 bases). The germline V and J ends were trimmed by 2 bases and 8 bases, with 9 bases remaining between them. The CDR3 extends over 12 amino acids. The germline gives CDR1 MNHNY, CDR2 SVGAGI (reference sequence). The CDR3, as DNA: TGTGCCAGCAGTTACCAGGGAGGAGGCTACACCTTC. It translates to CASSYQGGGYTF.

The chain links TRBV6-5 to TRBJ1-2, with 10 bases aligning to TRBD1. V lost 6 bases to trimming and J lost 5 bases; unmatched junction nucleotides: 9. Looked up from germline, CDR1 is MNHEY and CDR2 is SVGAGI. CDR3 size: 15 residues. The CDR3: CASRPGTGDPYGYTF. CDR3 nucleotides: TGTGCCAGCAGGCCCGGGACAGGGGATCCTTATGGCTACACCTTC.

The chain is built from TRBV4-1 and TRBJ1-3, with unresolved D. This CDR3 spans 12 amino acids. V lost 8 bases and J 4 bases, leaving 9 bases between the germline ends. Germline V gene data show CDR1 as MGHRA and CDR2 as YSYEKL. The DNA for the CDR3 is TGCGCCAGCGAGGGAATCGGAAACACCATATATTTT. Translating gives CASEGIGNTIYF.

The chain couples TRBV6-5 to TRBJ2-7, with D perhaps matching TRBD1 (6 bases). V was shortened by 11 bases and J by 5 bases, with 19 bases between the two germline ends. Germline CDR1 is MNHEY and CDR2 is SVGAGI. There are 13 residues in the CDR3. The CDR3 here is CAAPPTGYHEQYF. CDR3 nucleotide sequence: TGTGCCGCACCCCCTACAGGGTACCACGAGCAGTACTTC.

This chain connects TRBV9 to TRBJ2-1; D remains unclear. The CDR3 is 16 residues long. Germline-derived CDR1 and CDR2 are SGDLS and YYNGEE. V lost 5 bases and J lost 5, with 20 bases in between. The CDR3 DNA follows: TGTGCCAGCAGTAAAGGGTCTTTGAGGATTGACAATGAGCAGTTCTTC. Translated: CASSKGSLRIDNEQFF.

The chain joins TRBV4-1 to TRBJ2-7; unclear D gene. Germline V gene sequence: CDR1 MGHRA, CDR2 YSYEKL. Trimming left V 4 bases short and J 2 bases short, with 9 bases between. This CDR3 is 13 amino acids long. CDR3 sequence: CASSRLLAYEQYF. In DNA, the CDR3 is TGCGCCAGCAGCCGCTTGCTAGCCTACGAGCAGTACTTC.

CDR3 amino acids: CSVRGGRGETQYF. The CDR3 DNA reads TGCAGCGTTCGTGGCGGGAGGGGAGAGACCCAGTACTTC. The V and J genes are TRBV29-1 and TRBJ2-5, with TRBD2 identical over 9 bases. CDR3 length: 13 amino acids. Per germline, CDR1 SQVTM and CDR2 ANQGSEA. With 5 bases clipped from V and 4 bases from J, the junction kept 5 bases outside the gene matches. Full variable domain (outside the CDR3, taken from reference TRBV29-1 and TRBJ2-5): SAVISQKPSRDICQRGTSLTIQCQVDSQVTMMFWYRQQPGQSLTLIATANQGSEATYESGFVIDKFPISRPNLTFSTLTVSNMSPEDSSIYLCSVRGGRGETQYFGPGTRLLVL.

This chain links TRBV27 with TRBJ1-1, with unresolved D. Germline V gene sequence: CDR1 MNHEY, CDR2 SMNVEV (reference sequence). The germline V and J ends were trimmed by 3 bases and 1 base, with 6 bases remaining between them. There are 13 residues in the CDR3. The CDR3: CASSFSRNTEAFF. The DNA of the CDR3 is TGTGCCAGCAGTTTTAGCCGGAACACTGAAGCTTTCTTT.

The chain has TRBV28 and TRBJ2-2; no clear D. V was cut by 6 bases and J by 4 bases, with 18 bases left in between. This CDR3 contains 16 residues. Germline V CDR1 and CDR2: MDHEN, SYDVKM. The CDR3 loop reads CASSYSSGFGTGELFF. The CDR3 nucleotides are TGTGCCAGCAGCTACTCGTCAGGCTTTGGCACCGGGGAGCTGTTTTTT.